This TCR beta chain was profiled in a study of T cell responses to AZD1222 COVID-19 vaccine. Libraries were prepared by immunoSEQ multiplex PCR; TCRdb keeps only in-frame clonotypes and omits some of them. The sample lists 130,000 to 150,000 clones; approximately 90% were seen once. The CDR3 contains 18 residues. The source material was peripheral blood, sampled on day 0 of AZD1222 vaccination. The chain joins TRBV7-5 to TRBJ2-1; the D call TRBD2 from the table was never checked on the DNA. TRBV7-5 is a documented pseudogene. This receptor was taken from an adult in good health. CDR3 in DNA: TGTGTCAGAAGCCCAAATAAAGCGGGGGGGCTTTCCTACAATGAGCAGTTCTTC. Translating gives CVRSPNKAGGLSYNEQFF.